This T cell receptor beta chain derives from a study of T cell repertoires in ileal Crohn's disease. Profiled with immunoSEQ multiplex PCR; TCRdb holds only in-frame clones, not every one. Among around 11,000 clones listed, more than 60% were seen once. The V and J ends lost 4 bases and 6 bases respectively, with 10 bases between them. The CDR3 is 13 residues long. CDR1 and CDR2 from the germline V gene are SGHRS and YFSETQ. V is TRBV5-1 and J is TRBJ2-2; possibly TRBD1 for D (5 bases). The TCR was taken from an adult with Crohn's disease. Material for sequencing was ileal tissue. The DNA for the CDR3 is TGCGCCAGCAGCCCAGGGTGGGCCGGGGAGCTGTTTTTT. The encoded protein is CASSPGWAGELFF.